These 6 T cell receptor beta chains were all obtained from the same sample, sequenced in a study of Graves' ophthalmopathy and Graves' hyperthyroidism. The TCR beta CDR3 regions underwent amplification from RNA transcripts. The first-round RT-PCR employed HTBI primers together with the Qiagen OneStep RT-PCR kit. A multiplex PCR was then performed as the second round. One entry per CDR3 protein results from TCRdb running MiXCR on the multiplex PCR reads. The repertoire consists of roughly 700,000 distinct CDR3 sequences, with approximately 40% occurring once and the leading ten covering 44%. Sequencing was done on a sample of peripheral blood. Receptors were obtained from an adult man with Graves' ophthalmopathy.

This clonotype has a handful of counts. The DNA of the CDR3 is TGTGCCAGCAGTTACTCGAACAGCCAGTACGAGCAGTACTTC. It translates to CASSYSNSQYEQYF. The rearrangement links TRBV6-6 to TRBJ2-7; D uncertain. Germline loops: CDR1 MNHNY, CDR2 SVGAGI (reference sequence). The CDR3 loop spans 14 amino acids. Trimming left V 0 bases short and J 4 bases short, with 10 bases between.

J is TRBJ1-4 and V is TRBV29-1; no clear D gene. Germline V CDR1 and CDR2: SQVTM, ANQGSEA. CDR3 length: 12 amino acids. Trimming pared 5 bases from V and 2 bases from J, leaving 6 bases between. The CDR3: CSVTGTNEKLFF. The DNA for the CDR3 is TGCAGCGTTACCGGGACTAATGAAAAACTGTTTTTT. The variable domain in full, with the rest retrieved from reference TRBV29-1 and TRBJ1-4, is SAVISQKPSRDICQRGTSLTIQCQVDSQVTMMFWYRQQPGQSLTLIATANQGSEATYESGFVIDKFPISRPNLTFSTLTVSNMSPEDSSIYLCSVTGTNEKLFFGSGTQLSVL.

In its sample, this clonotype was seen a few times. DNA of the CDR3: TGTGCCAGCAGCATGACAGGGAACACCGGGGAGCTGTTTTTT. Its protein is CASSMTGNTGELFF. The chain employs TRBV11-2 and TRBJ2-2, with a tentative D call TRBD1 (6 bases). Trimming left V 5 bases short and J 1 base short, with 8 bases between. The CDR3 is 14 amino acids. Germline CDR1 is SGHAT and CDR2 is FQNNGV. Based on the CDR3 plus reference TRBV11-2 and TRBJ2-2, the full variable domain is EAGVAQSPRYKIIEKRQSVAFWCNPISGHATLYWYQQILGQGPKLLIQFQNNGVVDDSQLPKDRFSAERLKGVDSTLKIQPAKLEDSAVYLCASSMTGNTGELFFGEGSRLTVL.

This clonotype occurred many times. The chain employs TRBV29-1 and TRBJ1-2; a possible D gene is TRBD1 (5 bases). CDR1 SQVTM and CDR2 ANQGSEA come from the germline V gene. The CDR3 spans 13 residues. With 3 bases removed from V and 6 bases from J, the gap between germline ends came to 14 bases. Here the CDR3 reads CSVDGGGRDGYTF. CDR3 sequence (DNA): TGCAGCGTTGATGGCGGGGGAAGGGATGGCTACACCTTC.

The genes are TRBV10-3 and TRBJ1-1; perhaps TRBD1 as D (6 bases). This CDR3 is built from 16 residues. CDR1 is ENHRY and CDR2 is SYGVKD in the germline V gene. Trimming took 3 bases from V and 0 from J, leaving 14 bases between them. The CDR3 region has the DNA TGTGCCATCAGTGATTGGGGGGCAGGGATGAACACTGAAGCTTTCTTT. It encodes CAISDWGAGMNTEAFF.

Notes on this clonotype: This likely traces to a read error, being one base from a far larger clone. The rearrangement uses TRBV7-9 and TRBJ1-5, with D possibly TRBD1 on 5 matching bases. The CDR3 has 15 amino acids. Germline lookup yields CDR1 SEHNR and CDR2 FQNEAQ (reference sequence). The chain's CDR3 is CASSLTGGSNQSQHF. The CDR3 DNA reads TGTGCCAGCAGCTTGACCGGGGGGAGCAATCAGTCCCAGCATTTT.